What follows is one TCR beta chain and its context. Participant age was roughly 18 to 95 years, and participants resided in 20 to 30 US areas. Membership in each cohort depended on participant-reported clinical history. This specimen belongs to a study of blood T cell repertoires in COVID-19. Study information: Spain, Italy and the United States supplied samples that represented acute and convalescent COVID-19.

Germline V gene data show CDR1 as LGHNA and CDR2 as YNFKEQ. J gave up 4 bases and V 1 base, and 8 bases lay outside the gene matches. This CDR3 comprises 18 residues. Per the original methods: From reference gene primer amplification, estimates of nucleated cell counts were derived. Libraries were prepared by immunoSEQ multiplex PCR; TCRdb keeps only in-frame clonotypes and omits some of them. From that table come the V and J calls and clone size; the DNA was used to work out D and trimming. The sample consists of around 160,000 clones, around 80% of them appearing once. This chain joins TRBV4-2 and TRBJ2-5; 14 bases align to TRBD2. The sequence came from a man in his forties who had recovered from COVID-19. Sequences were obtained from PBMCs or T cells enriched from blood (not recorded which). This CDR3 is CASSQGVGTSGGRETQYF. CDR3 bases: TGTGCCAGCAGCCAAGGCGTCGGGACTAGCGGGGGTCGAGAGACCCAGTACTTC.